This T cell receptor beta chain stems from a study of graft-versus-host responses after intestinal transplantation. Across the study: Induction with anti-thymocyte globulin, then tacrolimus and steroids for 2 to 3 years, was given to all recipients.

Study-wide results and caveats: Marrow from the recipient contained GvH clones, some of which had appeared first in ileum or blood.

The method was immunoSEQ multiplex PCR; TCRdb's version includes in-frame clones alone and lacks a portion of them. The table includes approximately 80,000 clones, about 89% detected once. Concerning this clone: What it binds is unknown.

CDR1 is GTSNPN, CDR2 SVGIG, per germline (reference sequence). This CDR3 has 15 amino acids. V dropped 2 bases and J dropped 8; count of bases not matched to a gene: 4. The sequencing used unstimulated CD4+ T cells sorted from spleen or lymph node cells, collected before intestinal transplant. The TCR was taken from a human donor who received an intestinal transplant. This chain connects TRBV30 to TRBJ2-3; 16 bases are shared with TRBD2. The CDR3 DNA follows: TGTGCCTGGAGTTGGGGACTAGCGGGGGGGGGTACGCAGTATTTT. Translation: CAWSWGLAGGGTQYF.